The entry below gives a single T cell receptor beta chain sequence along with its context. The data are from a study of cytomegalovirus exposure and HLA in healthy donors. The PCR employed 60 Vbeta primers together with 13 Jbeta primers. The repertoire was sequenced with immunoSEQ multiplex PCR; TCRdb's copy has only in-frame clones and lacks some. The data contain approximately 120,000 clones, more than 65% of them singletons. There are 14 residues in the CDR3. Trimming cost V 7 bases and J 0 bases, with 10 bases left between them. Germline values: CDR1 LNHDA, CDR2 SQIVND (reference sequence). The clonotype comes from an older woman in good health and CMV-seropositive. What was sequenced was PBMCs. This chain uses TRBV19 with TRBJ1-3; possibly TRBD1 for D (6 bases). CDR3 sequence reads: CASKAGASGNTIYF. The CDR3 DNA is TGTGCCAGTAAGGCAGGGGCCTCTGGAAACACCATATATTTT.